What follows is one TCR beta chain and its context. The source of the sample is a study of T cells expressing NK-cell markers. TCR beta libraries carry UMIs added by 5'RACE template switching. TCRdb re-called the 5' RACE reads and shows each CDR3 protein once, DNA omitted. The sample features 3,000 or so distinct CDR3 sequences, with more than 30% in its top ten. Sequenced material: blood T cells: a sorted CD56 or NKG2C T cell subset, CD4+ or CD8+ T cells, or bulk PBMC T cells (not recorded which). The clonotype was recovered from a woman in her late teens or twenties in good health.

The CDR3 protein is CASSHQGSGQPQHF. V usage is TRBV3-1 and J usage is TRBJ1-5; TCRdb selects TRBD1, and the lack of DNA leaves this call unchecked. This CDR3 spans 14 amino acids. The germline gives CDR1 LGHDT, CDR2 YNNKEL (reference sequence).